Each of the 24 T cell receptor beta chains below was sequenced from the same sample in a study of Ad26.COV2.S vaccination and SARS-CoV-2 variants. The treatment denotes: around 19 received Ad26.COV2.S at low or high dose, single or two shots; about 5 received placebo; per-sample allocation not given. Specimen acquisition occurred on day 63 following the initial vaccine or placebo injection. Produced via immunoSEQ multiplex PCR; TCRdb's table is partial and in-frame only. The data contain 300,000 to 350,000 clones, 70% to 90% of them singletons. The sequenced sample was peripheral blood, obtained in a trial of Ad26.COV2.S vaccine versus placebo. The receptors shown here come from a person between 18 and 65 years old who received the Ad26.COV2.S COVID-19 vaccine or a placebo.

This chain joins TRBV5-1 and TRBJ1-1, with a possible D match to TRBD1 (6 bases). The CDR3 is 15 amino acids. Trimming left V 0 bases short and J 3 bases short, with 12 bases between. Germline lookup yields CDR1 SGHRS and CDR2 YFSETQ. CDR3 residues: CASSLAGGRDTEAFF. DNA of the CDR3: TGCGCCAGCAGCTTGGCCGGGGGGCGGGACACTGAAGCTTTCTTT.

The V gene is TRBV19, the J gene TRBJ1-2; TRBD1 agrees at 8 bases. The junction had 4 bases not matched to a gene; V was cut back by 1 base and J by 3 bases. CDR3 size: 15 residues. From germline, CDR1 is LNHDA and CDR2 SQIVND (reference sequence). The CDR3 nucleotides read TGTGCCAGTAGTATAGTGTCAGGGGGCGACTATGGCTACACCTTC. It encodes CASSIVSGGDYGYTF.

The chain links TRBV15 to TRBJ2-3; 7 bases agree with TRBD1. Unmatched junction bases numbered 3, after V lost 2 bases and J lost 4 bases. This CDR3 is built from 14 residues. Per the germline V gene, CDR1 is LNHNV and CDR2 is YYDKDF (reference sequence). This chain's CDR3 is CATSRQTGADTQYF. CDR3 nucleotide sequence: TGTGCCACCAGCAGACAAACAGGGGCAGATACGCAGTATTTT.

The chain combines TRBV19 with TRBJ1-1, with a tentative D call TRBD1 (5 bases). The CDR3 extends over 15 amino acids. Per germline, CDR1 LNHDA and CDR2 SQIVND (reference sequence). V was shortened by 3 bases and J by 3 bases, with 14 bases between the two germline ends. The CDR3 reads CASSIGTAGDTEAFF. The DNA of the CDR3 is TGTGCCAGTAGTATCGGGACCGCTGGGGACACTGAAGCTTTCTTT.

This chain links TRBV2 with TRBJ2-4; D unclear. CDR1 and CDR2 from the germline V gene are SNHLY and FYNNEI. The CDR3 spans 15 residues. Trimming stripped 2 bases from V and 3 bases from J, with 11 bases between. CDR3 sequence reads: CASSELGLIKNIQYF. The CDR3 nucleotides are TGTGCCAGCAGTGAATTGGGGTTGATCAAAAACATTCAGTACTTC.

The chain is built from TRBV25-1 and TRBJ1-6, with D possibly matching TRBD1 (5 bases). Trimming cost V 5 bases and J 9 bases, with 17 bases left between them. The CDR3 runs to 15 residues. Looked up from germline, CDR1 is MGHDK and CDR2 is SYGVNS. In nucleotides, the CDR3 is TGTGCCAGCAGTCCTTGGGGGGAGAGGGGTTCACCCCTCCACTTT. Protein sequence: CASSPWGERGSPLHF. Full variable domain (remainder filled in from reference TRBV25-1 and TRBJ1-6): EADIYQTPRYLVIGTGKKITLECSQTMGHDKMYWYQQDPGMELHLIHYSYGVNSTEKGDLSSESTVSRIRTEHFPLTLESARPSHTSQYLCASSPWGERGSPLHFGNGTRLTVT.

The chain's CDR3 is CASSLGEVTEAFF. The CDR3 bases are TGTGCCAGCAGTTTAGGGGAGGTCACTGAAGCTTTCTTT. This chain joins TRBV28 and TRBJ1-1; D is ambiguous. The CDR3 is 13 residues long. The germline V gene encodes CDR1 MDHEN and CDR2 SYDVKM. The V and J ends lost 2 bases and 4 bases respectively, with 8 bases between them.

The CDR3 coding sequence is TGTGCCACCAGCAGAGGGGTGTTAAGTTCTGATCAGCCCCAGCATTTT. Protein sequence: CATSRGVLSSDQPQHF. The chain couples TRBV15 to TRBJ1-5; D call uncertain. This CDR3 is 16 amino acids long. CDR1 LNHNV and CDR2 YYDKDF come from the germline V gene (reference sequence). V shed 1 base and J shed 5 bases, with 15 bases lying between them.

On this clone itself: The same CDR3 also results from other DNA sequences found in this sample. The rearrangement joins TRBV19 to TRBJ1-5; 11 bases are shared with TRBD1. Looked up from germline, CDR1 is LNHDA and CDR2 is SQIVND (reference sequence). The J segment lost 2 bases and the V segment lost 4 bases, leaving 1 base of the junction unmatched. The CDR3 has 15 amino acids. DNA for the CDR3: TGTGCCAGTAGTACGGGACAGGGGGGCAATCAGCCCCAGCATTTT. Amino acids: CASSTGQGGNQPQHF.

The rearrangement links TRBV9 to TRBJ2-3; 8 positions agree with TRBD2. Germline assignment: CDR1 SGDLS and CDR2 YYNGEE. The CDR3 has 17 residues. After removal of 0 bases from V and 2 bases from J, the junction contained 8 bases not matched to a gene. The CDR3 DNA sequence: TGTGCCAGCAGCGTAGGTCCGGGGGGGCCAGCCACAGATACGCAGTATTTT. This sequence encodes CASSVGPGGPATDTQYF.

The V call is TRBV7-9, the J call TRBJ1-3, with D unclear. From germline, CDR1 is SEHNR and CDR2 FQNEAQ (reference sequence). Trimming stripped 5 bases from V and 0 bases from J, with 2 bases between. The CDR3 has 12 amino acids. CDR3 nucleotide sequence: TGTGCCAGCAGCGACTCTGGAAACACCATATATTTT. Its protein is CASSDSGNTIYF.

The chain carries TRBV19 and TRBJ2-7; D might be TRBD1 (5 bases). Germline V gives CDR1 LNHDA, CDR2 SQIVND (reference sequence). This CDR3 is built from 12 residues. V was trimmed by 5 bases and J by 5 bases, leaving 10 bases between them. CDR3 sequence (DNA): TGTGCCAGTAGTGAAAGGGGTAACGAGCAGTACTTC. Protein sequence: CASSERGNEQYF.

The rearrangement links TRBV6-6 to TRBJ1-1; no clear D gene. This CDR3 is 16 amino acids long. Trimming shortened V by 6 bases and J by 1 base, and 18 bases separated the two germline ends. CDR1 is MNHNY and CDR2 is SVGAGI in the germline V gene (reference sequence). Written as DNA, the CDR3 is TGTGCCAGCAGGCATCCTCGCAAGGGCGCGAACACTGAAGCTTTCTTT. This translates into CASRHPRKGANTEAFF.

V is TRBV5-1 and J is TRBJ1-5; maybe TRBD1 (5 bases). The V end lost 4 bases, the J end lost 1 base, and 12 bases lay between the germline ends. CDR3 length: 15 amino acids. Germline V gene data show CDR1 as SGHRS and CDR2 as YFSETQ. The CDR3 DNA follows: TGCGCCAGCAGCATGGGGGGGGACAGCAATCAGCCCCAGCATTTT. Amino acid sequence: CASSMGGDSNQPQHF.

The chain joins TRBV18 to TRBJ1-3; a possible D gene is TRBD1 (5 bases). The V end was cut by 3 bases, the J end by 0 bases, with 15 bases between. The length of the CDR3 is 17 residues. CDR1 is KGHSH, CDR2 LQKENI, per germline. CDR3 amino acids: CASSPAGRRGSGNTIYF. The CDR3 nucleotides are TGTGCCAGCTCACCGGCGGGCCGGAGGGGCTCTGGAAACACCATATATTTT.

The rearrangement joins TRBV11-2 to TRBJ1-1; D remains ambiguous. The V gene's germline CDR1 is SGHAT and CDR2 FQNNGV. Trimming left V 0 bases short and J 1 base short, with 9 bases between. The CDR3 has 15 residues. The CDR3, as DNA: TGTGCCAGCAGCTTAGATCGGAACACGAACACTGAAGCTTTCTTT. This gives the protein CASSLDRNTNTEAFF.

The V gene is TRBV19, the J gene TRBJ2-7; no clear D gene. Trimming removed 5 bases at V and 9 bases at J, with 23 bases between. The CDR3 is made up of 15 amino acids. From germline, CDR1 is LNHDA and CDR2 SQIVND (reference sequence). This CDR3 is CASSPRGFDRKRQYF. The CDR3 nucleotides are TGTGCCAGTAGTCCCCGTGGCTTCGACCGTAAGAGGCAGTACTTC.

The rearrangement joins TRBV30 to TRBJ1-6, with 10 bases lining up with TRBD1. J was trimmed by 9 bases and V by 2 bases; bases with no gene match: 7. The CDR3 contains 15 residues. In germline, CDR1 is GTSNPN, CDR2 SVGIG (reference sequence). CDR3 in DNA: TGTGCCTGGAGTACGGGAGGGACAGGGGTTTCACCCCTCCACTTT. Its translation: CAWSTGGTGVSPLHF.

The chain combines TRBV5-1 with TRBJ1-2; a possible D gene is TRBD1 (6 bases). This CDR3 has 13 residues. Germline V gives CDR1 SGHRS, CDR2 YFSETQ. Deletions cut 3 bases from V and 8 bases from J, with 14 bases between. The CDR3 sequence is CASSYSPGEGYTF. In DNA, the CDR3 is TGCGCCAGCAGCTACTCCCCAGGGGAAGGCTACACCTTC.

V and J are TRBV5-1 and TRBJ2-7; D ambiguous. Germline V CDR1 and CDR2: SGHRS, YFSETQ. This CDR3 region has 15 residues. Deletions cut 0 bases from V and 4 bases from J, with 14 bases between. The CDR3 nucleotides are TGCGCCAGCAGCTTGGATGCGGACGTCGGATACGAGCAGTACTTC. Protein: CASSLDADVGYEQYF. The full variable domain, completed using reference TRBV5-1 and TRBJ2-7, is KAGVTQTPRYLIKTRGQQVTLSCSPISGHRSVSWYQQTPGQGLQFLFEYFSETQRNKGNFPGRFSGRQFSNSRSEMNVSTLELGDSALYLCASSLDADVGYEQYFGPGTRLTVT.

This clone came up many times. The chain carries TRBV6-5 and TRBJ1-2; D may be TRBD1 (5 bases). The CDR3 spans 14 residues. V lost 3 bases and J 10 bases, leaving 18 bases between the germline ends. Germline V gene sequence: CDR1 MNHEY, CDR2 SVGAGI. The CDR3 DNA follows: TGTGCCAGCAGTTATAATCAGGGCGTCCGTATCTACACCTTC. Amino acid sequence: CASSYNQGVRIYTF.

The chain employs TRBV4-2 and TRBJ1-6; TRBD1 aligns across 9 bases. J was trimmed by 8 bases and V by 0 bases; bases with no gene match: 5. The CDR3 is 16 amino acids. Germline CDR1 is LGHNA and CDR2 is YNFKEQ. CDR3 amino acids: CASSQEGGTGYSPLHF. CDR3 DNA: TGTGCCAGCAGCCAAGAGGGCGGGACAGGGTATTCACCCCTCCACTTT.

The chain couples TRBV5-1 to TRBJ2-3, with D unresolved. CDR1 is SGHRS, CDR2 YFSETQ, per germline. CDR3 length: 12 amino acids. The V gene lost 4 bases and the J gene lost 9 bases, with 12 bases spanning the gap. The CDR3 DNA follows: TGCGCCAGCAGCGCGGACCTTGCCACGCAGTATTTT. Translation: CASSADLATQYF.

V usage is TRBV2 and J usage is TRBJ1-1; 7 bases are shared with TRBD1. Trimming cost V 7 bases and J 1 base; bases outside gene matches: 12. The CDR3 consists of 16 residues. Germline CDR1 SNHLY, CDR2 FYNNEI. Written as DNA, the CDR3 is TGTGCCAGCAATGATCCTAACAGGGGTGCGAACACTGAAGCTTTCTTT. Translating it yields CASNDPNRGANTEAFF.